These T cell receptor beta chains were read from a single sample in a study of blood T cell repertoires in COVID-19. Here immunoSEQ multiplex PCR was the method, and the copy in TCRdb shows in-frame clones only, minus some. The sample shows about 120,000 clones, around 76% of them seen only once. Specimen: peripheral blood. Receptors originate from a woman of 80 years or more with acute or convalescent COVID-19. CDR3s include the opening cysteine and the closing phenylalanine or tryptophan. A D gene is named only where the DNA matches it firmly. Only some rows state a clone size, as once, few, many or a class for expanded clones.

>few|TRBJ1-1|TRBD1|TRBV18
CASSPPGQGITEAFF
TGTGCCAGCTCACCTCCGGGACAGGGAATCACTGAAGCTTTCTTT
>once|TRBJ1-5|TRBD1|TRBV28
CASSLGTGYSNQPQHF
TGTGCCAGCAGTTTGGGGACAGGTTATAGCAATCAGCCCCAGCATTTT
>NA|TRBJ1-6|TRBD1|TRBV10-3
CAISEGTANSPLHF
TGTGCCATCAGTGAGGGGACAGCTAATTCACCCCTCCACTTT
>NA|TRBJ2-7|TRBD2|TRBV10-3
CAIGTSSGDRVYEQYF
TGTGCCATCGGGACTAGCTCCGGGGATAGGGTTTACGAGCAGTACTTC
>NA|TRBJ1-1|TRBD1|TRBV5-1
CARLSTGENEAFF
TGCGCCAGACTGTCAACAGGGGAGAATGAAGCTTTCTTT
>few|TRBJ2-2|NA|TRBV9
CASSSYGFGTGELFF
TGTGCCAGCAGCTCATACGGGTTCGGCACCGGGGAGCTGTTTTTT
>NA|TRBJ2-5|NA|TRBV7-2
CASSPAVQETQYF
TGTGCCAGCAGCCCAGCGGTACAAGAGACCCAGTACTTC
>NA|TRBJ1-6|NA|TRBV5-6
CASSSQTYSPLHF
TGTGCCAGCAGCTCGCAGACTTATTCACCCCTCCACTTT
>once|TRBJ1-6|NA|TRBV18
CASSPREGGGALHF
TGTGCCAGCTCACCGCGTGAGGGGGGGGGAGCCCTCCACTTT
>NA|TRBJ1-6|NA|TRBV28
CASSQNNSPLHF
TGTGCCAGCAGTCAGAATAATTCACCCCTCCACTTT
>NA|TRBJ1-2|TRBD1|TRBV5-1
CASSTTGDYGYTF
TGCGCCAGCAGCACAACAGGGGACTATGGCTACACCTTC
>NA|TRBJ1-3|NA|TRBV29-1
CSGGFGNTIYF
TGCAGCGGAGGGTTTGGAAACACCATATATTTT
>NA|TRBJ1-5|TRBD1|TRBV7-8
CASSSEGQGLRPQHF
TGTGCCAGCAGCTCAGAAGGACAGGGCCTTCGGCCCCAGCATTTT
>once|TRBJ2-5|TRBD2|TRBV11-2
CASSLELAGGQETQYF
TGTGCCAGCAGCTTAGAGTTAGCGGGAGGGCAAGAGACCCAGTACTTC
>NA|TRBJ2-3|NA|TRBV6-5
CASRREAGTDTQYF
TGTGCCAGCAGGAGGGAAGCTGGCACAGATACGCAGTATTTT
>NA|TRBJ2-1|NA|TRBV29-1
CSVAPTGAEQFF
TGCAGCGTGGCCCCTACGGGAGCTGAGCAGTTCTTC
>NA|TRBJ1-5|NA|TRBV23-1
CASSVERAGQPQHF
TGCGCCAGCAGTGTGGAAAGGGCGGGTCAGCCCCAGCATTTT
>NA|TRBJ1-1|NA|TRBV7-9
CASSPTGDTEAFF
TGTGCCAGCAGCCCGACAGGAGACACTGAAGCTTTCTTT
>NA|TRBJ2-7|TRBD2|TRBV6-2/TRBV6-3
CASSLGGTLVQYF
TGTGCCAGCAGTTTGGGGGGGACCCTTGTACAGTACTTC
>NA|TRBJ2-3|TRBD2|TRBV29-1
CSVVGLAGSTDTQYF
TGCAGCGTTGTGGGACTAGCGGGAAGCACAGATACGCAGTATTTT
>NA|TRBJ1-4|NA|TRBV5-1
CASSLGQSNEKLFF
TGCGCCAGCAGCCTTGGACAGTCTAATGAAAAACTGTTTTTT
>few|TRBJ2-7|NA|TRBV27
CASSTVGSGSYEQYF
TGTGCCAGCAGTACCGTGGGCTCAGGCTCCTACGAGCAGTACTTC
>NA|TRBJ2-4|NA|TRBV27
CASSPLGLAKNIQYF
TGTGCCAGCAGCCCCCTCGGGTTAGCCAAAAACATTCAGTACTTC
>NA|TRBJ2-7|NA|TRBV9
CASSVAPSGVNEQYF
TGTGCCAGCAGCGTAGCTCCCTCAGGGGTGAACGAGCAGTACTTC
>NA|TRBJ1-4|NA|TRBV7-8
CASSTRRWTATNEKLFF
TGTGCCAGCAGCACTCGCCGTTGGACAGCAACTAATGAAAAACTGTTTTTT
>NA|TRBJ1-2|TRBD1|TRBV30
CAWSAIGQVYGYTF
TGTGCCTGGAGTGCCATCGGACAGGTCTATGGCTACACCTTC
>NA|TRBJ2-7|NA|TRBV11-2
CASSSGIAYEQYF
TGTGCCAGCAGCTCAGGGATCGCCTACGAGCAGTACTTC
>NA|TRBJ2-7|NA|TRBV6-6
CASSYSKGAYEQYF
TGTGCCAGCAGTTACTCGAAGGGAGCCTACGAGCAGTACTTC
>once|TRBJ1-5|NA|TRBV11-2
CASSQTGNQPQHF
TGTGCCAGCAGCCAAACAGGGAATCAGCCCCAGCATTTT
>NA|TRBJ2-5|NA|TRBV24-1
CATSDPGRRGETQYF
TGTGCCACCAGTGACCCAGGACGAAGGGGAGAGACCCAGTACTTC
>NA|TRBJ1-2|NA|TRBV28
CASSLGHYGYTF
TGTGCCAGCAGTTTGGGCCACTATGGCTACACCTTC
>NA|TRBJ2-5|TRBD1|TRBV6-5
CASSYSGTGETTQYF
TGTGCCAGCAGTTACTCAGGGACAGGGGAAACTACCCAGTACTTC
>NA|TRBJ1-3|NA|TRBV9
CASSPYIGGGENTIYF
TGTGCCAGCAGCCCATACATAGGCGGGGGCGAGAACACCATATATTTT
>once|TRBJ1-3|NA|TRBV19
CASRTRGGWGLSSGNTIYF
TGTGCCAGTAGAACCCGAGGGGGTTGGGGCTTGAGCTCTGGAAACACCATATATTTT
>few|TRBJ1-1|TRBD1|TRBV3-1/TRBV3-2
CASSQGQGDTEAFF
TGTGCCAGCAGCCAAGGACAGGGGGACACTGAAGCTTTCTTT
>NA|TRBJ1-2|TRBD1|TRBV9
CASSFETGGAGGYTF
TGTGCCAGCAGCTTTGAGACAGGGGGCGCAGGGGGCTACACCTTC
>NA|TRBJ1-1|TRBD1|TRBV9
CASSSQGGYGTEAFF
TGTGCCAGCAGCTCACAGGGGGGCTACGGCACTGAAGCTTTCTTT
>NA|TRBJ2-3|NA|TRBV6-5
CASLSGGQRRDTQYF
TGTGCCAGTCTGTCGGGGGGACAACGCCGAGATACGCAGTATTTT
>few|TRBJ1-2|NA|TRBV19
CASSIPPMSGYTF
TGTGCCAGTAGTATACCCCCAATGAGTGGCTACACCTTC
>NA|TRBJ2-2|TRBD2|TRBV30
CAWIAGGLDTGELFF
TGTGCCTGGATTGCGGGGGGTTTGGACACCGGGGAGCTGTTTTTT
>NA|TRBJ2-5|TRBD2|TRBV3-1/TRBV3-2
CASSDRTSGTPRGETQYF
TGTGCCAGCAGCGATCGGACTAGCGGGACCCCCAGGGGAGAGACCCAGTACTTC
>once|TRBJ1-1|TRBD1|TRBV3-1/TRBV3-2
CASSQTPHPRDRNTEAFF
TGTGCCAGCAGCCAAACCCCACACCCCCGGGACAGGAACACTGAAGCTTTCTTT
>NA|TRBJ2-7|TRBD2|TRBV7-9
CASSLGLAGESYEQYF
TGTGCCAGCAGCTTAGGTCTAGCGGGAGAGTCCTACGAGCAGTACTTC
>NA|TRBJ2-5|TRBD1|TRBV18
CASSPGQGGETQYF
TGTGCCAGCTCACCTGGACAGGGGGGGGAGACCCAGTACTTC
>NA|TRBJ2-3|NA|TRBV4-3
CASSYRAGSSDTQYF
TGCGCCAGCAGCTACCGGGCGGGGAGCTCAGATACGCAGTATTTT